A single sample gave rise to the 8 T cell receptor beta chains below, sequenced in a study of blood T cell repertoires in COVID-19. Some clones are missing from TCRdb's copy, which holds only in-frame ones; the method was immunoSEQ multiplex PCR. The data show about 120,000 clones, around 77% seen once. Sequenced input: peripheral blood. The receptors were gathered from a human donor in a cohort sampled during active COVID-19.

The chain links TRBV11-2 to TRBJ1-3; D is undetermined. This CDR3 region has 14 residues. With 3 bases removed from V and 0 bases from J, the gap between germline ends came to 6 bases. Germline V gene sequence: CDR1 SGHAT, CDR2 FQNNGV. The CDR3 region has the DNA TGTGCCAGCAGCTTGGCACACTCTGGAAACACCATATATTTT. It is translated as CASSLAHSGNTIYF.

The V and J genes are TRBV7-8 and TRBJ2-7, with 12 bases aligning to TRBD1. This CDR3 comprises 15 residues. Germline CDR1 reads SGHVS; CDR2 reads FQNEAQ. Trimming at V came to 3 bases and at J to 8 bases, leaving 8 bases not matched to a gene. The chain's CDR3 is CASSLPGQGAAKQYF. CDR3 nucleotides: TGTGCCAGCAGCTTGCCGGGACAGGGGGCAGCTAAGCAGTACTTC.

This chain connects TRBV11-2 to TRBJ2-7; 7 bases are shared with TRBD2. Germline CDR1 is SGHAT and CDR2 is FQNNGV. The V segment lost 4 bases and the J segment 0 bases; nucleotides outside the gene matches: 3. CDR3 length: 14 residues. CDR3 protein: CASSSGTTSYEQYF. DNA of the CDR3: TGTGCCAGCAGCTCTGGGACTACCTCCTACGAGCAGTACTTC.

The CDR3 nucleotides read TGCGCCAGCAGTGAAGTTGTTTTGGGCCCGCGCACTGAAGCTTTCTTT. It is translated as CASSEVVLGPRTEAFF. This chain connects TRBV10-2 to TRBJ1-1; D remains ambiguous. Trimming pared 3 bases from V and 4 bases from J, leaving 18 bases between. Germline V gene sequence: CDR1 WSHSY, CDR2 SAAADI. The CDR3 is made up of 16 amino acids.

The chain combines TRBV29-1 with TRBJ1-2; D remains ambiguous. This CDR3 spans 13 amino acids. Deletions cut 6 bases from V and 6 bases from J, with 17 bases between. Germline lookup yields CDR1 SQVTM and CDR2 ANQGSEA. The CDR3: CSVPSGPGNGYTF. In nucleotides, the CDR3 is TGCAGCGTCCCCAGCGGCCCGGGAAATGGCTACACCTTC.

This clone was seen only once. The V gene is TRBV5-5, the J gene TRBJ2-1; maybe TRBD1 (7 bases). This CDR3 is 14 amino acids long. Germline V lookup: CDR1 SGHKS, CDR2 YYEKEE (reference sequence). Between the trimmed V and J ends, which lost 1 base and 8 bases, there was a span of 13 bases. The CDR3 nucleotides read TGTGCCAGCAGCTTGCAAACAGGGGAGGATGAGCAGTTCTTC. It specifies CASSLQTGEDEQFF.

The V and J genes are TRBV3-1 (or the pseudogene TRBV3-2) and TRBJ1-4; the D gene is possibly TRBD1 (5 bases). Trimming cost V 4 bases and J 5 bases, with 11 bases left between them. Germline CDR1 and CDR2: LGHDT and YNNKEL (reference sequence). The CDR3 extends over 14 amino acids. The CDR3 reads CASSRRQGNEKLFF. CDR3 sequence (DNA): TGTGCCAGCAGCCGGCGGCAGGGCAATGAAAAACTGTTTTTT.

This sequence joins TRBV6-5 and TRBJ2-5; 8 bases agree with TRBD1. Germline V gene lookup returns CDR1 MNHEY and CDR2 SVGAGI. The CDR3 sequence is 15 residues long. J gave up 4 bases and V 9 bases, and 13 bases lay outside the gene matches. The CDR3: CASTGSRGRGETQYF. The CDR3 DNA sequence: TGTGCCAGTACGGGGTCCAGGGGGCGCGGAGAGACCCAGTACTTC.